This TCR gamma chain comes out of a study of Vδ1+ human thymocytes. The template was reverse-transcribed extracted RNA. The CDR3 regions were amplified by multiplex PCR from V-gene primers to a constant-region primer. TCRdb reprocessed the multiplex PCR reads through CATT. The sample includes 10,000 or so gamma-chain clones, around 40% of them seen just once. Alphabeta T cells were depleted, then CD3+ Vdelta1+ Vdelta2- thymocytes were FACS-sorted. Study results and caveats: Despite high sort purity, roughly a fifth of thymic T cell receptor delta sequences were Vdelta2. In the thymus, TRG and TRD repertoires looked highly polyclonal with Gaussian CDR3 lengths. Unexpected Vdelta2 sequences could cause misinterpretation of bulk repertoire data. Donors shared many TRG clonotypes but few TRD clonotypes.

Trimming cost V 5 bases and J 7 bases; bases outside gene matches: 14. CDR1 EGSTGY and CDR2 YDSYTSSV come from the germline V gene. This CDR3 spans 14 amino acids. As regards this clone: Its antigen remains unidentified.

Sequenced sample: Vdelta1+ gamma-delta thymocytes from the thymus. The subset: FACS-sorted CD3+ TCRalphabeta- TCRVdelta1+ TCRVdelta2- thymocytes. This rearrangement joins TRGV4 to TRGJ1 or TRGJ2. TCRdb records no J gene; here it was assigned by comparing the DNA to germline. This TCR derives from a boy younger than two who had congenital heart surgery. This CDR3 reads CATWGGAAGYKKLF. CDR3 nucleotides: TGTGCCACCTGGGGAGGAGCCGCCGGGTATAAGAAACTCTTT.